This T cell receptor beta chain originates from a study of CD8+ T cells in alopecia areata. Once RNA had been extracted, it was reverse transcribed into cDNA to act as the sequencing template. The assay was immunoSEQ multiplex PCR, and TCRdb's table has in-frame clones only and misses some. The sample lists 100,000 to 150,000 clones; 49% were seen once. The table lists this clone with a few counts. Per the germline V gene, CDR1 is GTSNPN and CDR2 is SVGIG (reference sequence). CDR3 size: 12 residues. V lost 1 base and J 4 bases, leaving 5 bases between the germline ends. The source was CD8+ T cells sorted from blood, collected at week 0. The sequence came from a human donor with alopecia areata. The chain carries TRBV30 and TRBJ1-5, with D perhaps matching TRBD1 (5 bases). The CDR3 reads CAWSEGNQPQHF. The CDR3 DNA follows: TGTGCCTGGAGTGAGGGGAATCAGCCCCAGCATTTT. Complete variable domain (other parts from reference TRBV30 and TRBJ1-5): SQTIHQWPATLVQPVGSPLSLECTVEGTSNPNLYWYRQAAGRGLQLLFYSVGIGQISSEVPQNLSASRPQDRQFILSSKKLLLSDSGFYLCAWSEGNQPQHFGDGTRLSIL.